These 23 T cell receptor beta chains were sequenced from one sample in a study of T cells in Graves' hyperthyroidism and ophthalmopathy. RNA transcripts served as the template for amplifying TCR beta CDR3 regions. HTBI primers drove first-round RT-PCR of the TCR CDR3. MiXCR, applied by TCRdb to the multiplex PCR reads, yields one record per CDR3 protein. The sample lists fewer than 300,000 distinct CDR3 sequences, around 15% occurring once. The source material was blood. These receptors were collected from a woman in her fifties or sixties with Graves' hyperthyroidism that later progressed to Graves' ophthalmopathy.

The chain has TRBV24-1 and TRBJ2-2, with 14 bases fitting TRBD2. Germline CDR1 and CDR2: KGHDR and SFDVKD. The CDR3 is made up of 14 amino acids. Trimming cost V 10 bases and J 7 bases; bases outside gene matches: 4. The CDR3 region has the DNA TGTGCCACGGGACTAGCGGGAGCGGGCGGGGAGCTGTTTTTT. Amino acid sequence: CATGLAGAGGELFF.

This clonotype has a count of ten or more. This chain joins TRBV27 and TRBJ2-1, with D possibly matching TRBD2 (7 bases). The ends were cut back, 7 bases at V and 3 bases at J, with 16 bases in the middle. CDR1 and CDR2 from the germline V gene are MNHEY and SMNVEV (reference sequence). The CDR3 spans 15 residues. The CDR3 nucleotides are TGTGCCAGCATGGGGGGGCCAGGTCTCTACAATGAGCAGTTCTTC. As protein: CASMGGPGLYNEQFF.

Many counts were recorded for this clonotype. This chain links TRBV6-2 or TRBV6-3 with TRBJ1-4; 7 nucleotides match TRBD1. Germline values: CDR1 MNHEY, CDR2 SVGEGT. This CDR3 is built from 15 residues. After removal of 4 bases from V and 5 bases from J, the junction contained 7 bases not matched to a gene. The CDR3 sequence is CASSSAGQPNEKLFF. CDR3 coding DNA: TGTGCCAGCAGTTCGGCGGGACAGCCGAATGAAAAACTGTTTTTT.

J is TRBJ2-7 and V is TRBV28; 7 nucleotides align to TRBD1. J lost 2 bases, V lost 8 bases, and 9 bases had no gene match. Germline CDR1 is MDHEN and CDR2 is SYDVKM. CDR3 length: 14 residues. The CDR3 loop is CASCNYRGPYEQYF. CDR3 bases: TGTGCCAGCTGCAACTACAGGGGTCCCTACGAGCAGTACTTC.

This clonotype has ten or more counts. V and J are TRBV3-1 and TRBJ1-6, with TRBD1 as a possible D gene (5 bases). The CDR3 is 15 amino acids. Trimming took 1 base from V and 7 from J, leaving 11 bases between them. Germline V lookup: CDR1 LGHDT, CDR2 YNNKEL (reference sequence). The CDR3 reads CASSQGEGINSPLHF. The CDR3 nucleotides read TGTGCCAGCAGCCAAGGTGAGGGGATAAATTCACCCCTCCACTTT. Based on the CDR3 plus reference TRBV3-1 and TRBJ1-6, the full variable domain is DTAVSQTPKYLVTQMGNDKSIKCEQNLGHDTMYWYKQDSKKFLKIMFSYNNKELIINETVPNRFSPKSPDKAHLNLHINSLELGDSAVYFCASSQGEGINSPLHFGNGTRLTVT.

This clonotype was detected ten times or more. The V gene is TRBV6-2 or TRBV6-3, the J gene TRBJ2-4; 12 bases match TRBD2. The V gene's germline CDR1 is MNHEY and CDR2 SVGEGT. Trimming took 2 bases from V and 0 from J; bases not matched to a gene: 8. This CDR3 region has 19 residues. CDR3 amino acids: CASSYRTSGTTIAKNIQYF. Here the CDR3 DNA reads TGTGCCAGCAGTTACAGGACTAGCGGGACTACTATAGCCAAAAACATTCAGTACTTC.

This clonotype was found many times. The V gene is TRBV5-1, the J gene TRBJ2-3, with no clear D. The V and J ends lost 3 bases and 0 bases respectively, with 5 bases between them. This CDR3 has 13 residues. In germline, CDR1 is SGHRS, CDR2 YFSETQ. Written as DNA, the CDR3 is TGCGCCAGCAGCTCAGCTAGCACAGATACGCAGTATTTT. Translated: CASSSASTDTQYF.

This clonotype was found a few times. The chain uses TRBV7-9 and TRBJ1-4, with TRBD1 matching 7 bases. CDR3 length: 15 residues. Germline V gene lookup returns CDR1 SEHNR and CDR2 FQNEAQ (reference sequence). The V segment lost 5 bases and the J segment 10 bases; nucleotides outside the gene matches: 13. The CDR3 DNA follows: TGTGCCAGCAGCCCATCGGGACGACAGGGTGGAAAACTGTTTTTT. Amino acids: CASSPSGRQGGKLFF.

J is TRBJ1-2 and V is TRBV19, with no clear D. Germline-derived CDR1 and CDR2 are LNHDA and SQIVND (reference sequence). V was trimmed by 1 base and J by 6 bases, leaving 9 bases between them. The CDR3 loop spans 13 amino acids. The CDR3 region is CASSIGFRDGYTF. For the CDR3, the DNA is TGTGCCAGTAGTATAGGGTTTCGGGATGGCTACACCTTC. Supplemented by reference TRBV19 and TRBJ1-2, the full variable domain reads DGGITQSPKYLFRKEGQNVTLSCEQNLNHDAMYWYRQDPGQGLRLIYYSQIVNDFQKGDIAEGYSVSREKKESFPLTVTSAQKNPTAFYLCASSIGFRDGYTFGSGTRLTVV.

Many counts were recorded for this clonotype. The chain joins TRBV30 to TRBJ1-1; D is uncertain. Germline V CDR1 and CDR2: GTSNPN, SVGIG (reference sequence). CDR3 size: 13 residues. The V end was cut by 2 bases, the J end by 10 bases, with 17 bases between. The CDR3 is CAWSWKGLLGAFF. The DNA of the CDR3 is TGTGCCTGGAGTTGGAAAGGCCTGCTGGGAGCTTTCTTT.

This clonotype has ten or more counts. The genes are TRBV12-3 or TRBV12-4 and TRBJ1-2, with no clear D. CDR3 length equals 13 residues. V lost 7 bases, J lost 5 bases, and 14 bases lay in between. This CDR3 is CASTFAGLYGYTF. The CDR3 DNA sequence: TGTGCCAGCACCTTCGCAGGTCTTTATGGCTACACCTTC.

This chain joins TRBV27 and TRBJ1-6, with D perhaps TRBD1 (6 bases). V dropped 5 bases and J dropped 7 bases, with 21 bases sitting between them. The V gene's germline CDR1 is MNHEY and CDR2 SMNVEV (reference sequence). This CDR3 spans 17 amino acids. The CDR3 bases are TGTGCCAGCAGTCTGTTCCTTAGGGGGTTGGGGAATTCACCCCTCCACTTT. Translating it yields CASSLFLRGLGNSPLHF.

This clonotype appeared many times. V is TRBV3-1 and J is TRBJ2-7; TRBD1 matches 7 bases. The CDR3 has 14 residues. Looked up from germline, CDR1 is LGHDT and CDR2 is YNNKEL (reference sequence). The V gene end was trimmed by 1 base and the J gene end by 6 bases; junction bases not matched to a gene: 6. The CDR3 sequence: CASSQVWDSSEQYF. CDR3 coding DNA: TGTGCCAGCAGCCAAGTCTGGGACAGCTCCGAGCAGTACTTC.

This clonotype was seen repeatedly, ten times or more. The CDR3 nucleotides are TGTGCCAGCAGCTCCCAGGGGTTCGGGGAGCTGTTTTTT. It translates to CASSSQGFGELFF. The V gene is TRBV12-3 or TRBV12-4, the J gene TRBJ2-2; the D gene is possibly TRBD1 (6 bases). V lost 6 bases and J 7 bases, leaving 12 bases between the germline ends. The CDR3 totals 13 residues.

There are many counts of this clonotype. This chain joins TRBV28 and TRBJ1-5; D remains unclear. The CDR3 is 13 amino acids. V was shortened by 5 bases and J by 7 bases, with 12 bases between the two germline ends. Germline CDR1 reads MDHEN; CDR2 reads SYDVKM. The DNA for the CDR3 is TGTGCCAGCAGTCCCAATACTGGACAGCCCCAGCATTTT. It codes for CASSPNTGQPQHF.

Many counts were recorded for this clonotype. The chain links TRBV12-3 or TRBV12-4 to TRBJ1-5; D remains ambiguous. Trimming left V 5 bases short and J 0 bases short, with 8 bases between. This CDR3 comprises 14 residues. CDR3 amino acids: CASSTADSNQPQHF. The CDR3, as DNA: TGTGCCAGCAGTACAGCAGATAGCAATCAGCCCCAGCATTTT.

The J gene is TRBJ2-1, the V gene TRBV7-9, with D perhaps matching TRBD2 (6 bases). Looked up from germline, CDR1 is SEHNR and CDR2 is FQNEAQ (reference sequence). V lost 11 bases and J lost 6, with 11 bases in between. The CDR3 has 11 amino acids. CDR3 loop: CAQGGVNEQFF. In DNA form, the CDR3 reads TGTGCCCAAGGAGGGGTCAATGAGCAGTTCTTC.

This clonotype showed up many times. The CDR3 nucleotides are TGTGCCAGCAGCCGCAGGGCCCTGGATCGGGAAAAACTGTTTTTT. It is translated as CASSRRALDREKLFF. V usage is TRBV6-1 and J usage is TRBJ1-4; a possible D gene is TRBD1 (5 bases). Trimming shortened V by 6 bases and J by 8 bases, and 19 bases separated the two germline ends. The CDR3 sequence is 15 residues long. The germline CDR1 and CDR2 sequences are MNHNS and SASEGT.

In its sample, this clonotype was seen many times. The gene calls are TRBV2 and TRBJ1-4, with D maybe TRBD1 (5 bases). The germline V gene encodes CDR1 SNHLY and CDR2 FYNNEI. With 3 bases removed from V and 6 bases from J, the gap between germline ends came to 11 bases. The CDR3 contains 14 residues. The CDR3 protein is CASSDPRGYEKLFF. The CDR3 DNA reads as TGTGCCAGCAGTGACCCCCGGGGGTATGAAAAACTGTTTTTT.

This clonotype has at least ten counts. V gene TRBV2 combines with J gene TRBJ1-5; 12 nucleotides align to TRBD1. Germline assignment: CDR1 SNHLY and CDR2 FYNNEI. This CDR3 contains 18 residues. With 2 bases clipped from V and 2 bases from J, the junction kept 7 bases outside the gene matches. This CDR3 reads CASSEWDRGRLGNQPQHF. The CDR3 region has the DNA TGTGCCAGCAGTGAATGGGACAGGGGGCGCCTTGGCAATCAGCCCCAGCATTTT.

The chain employs TRBV20-1 and TRBJ2-5, with D tentatively TRBD1 (6 bases). From germline, CDR1 is DFQATT and CDR2 SNEGSKA (reference sequence). Trimming cost V 5 bases and J 7 bases, with 14 bases left between them. The length of the CDR3 is 12 residues. Here the CDR3 DNA reads TGCAGTGCTCGAAAACAGGGCGGGACCCAGTACTTC. Translated: CSARKQGGTQYF.

The rearrangement links TRBV12-3 or TRBV12-4 to TRBJ2-7, with TRBD2 matching 12 bases. With 3 bases clipped from V and 5 bases from J, the junction kept 11 bases outside the gene matches. The CDR3 has 17 amino acids. CDR3 coding DNA: TGTGCCAGCAGTTTCGTCCGCCTAGCGGGAGGGCAAGACGAGCAGTACTTC. It codes for CASSFVRLAGGQDEQYF.

This clonotype was counted between two and nine times. The V and J genes are TRBV29-1 and TRBJ1-2; D may be TRBD1 (5 bases). Germline loops: CDR1 SQVTM, CDR2 ANQGSEA. Between the trimmed V and J ends, which lost 3 bases and 8 bases, there was a span of 22 bases. This CDR3 is built from 15 residues. In nucleotides, the CDR3 is TGCAGCGTTGACCCCCCGACCGGGACCCCAGAGGGCTACACCTTC. This codes for CSVDPPTGTPEGYTF.